The 20 T cell receptor beta chains reported below all come from one sample, sequenced in a study of T cells expressing NK-cell markers. TCRdb reprocessed the 5' RACE reads, with one entry per CDR3 protein and no DNA. This sample's clone table lists about 300,000 distinct CDR3 sequences. Sequencing input: blood T cells: a sorted CD56 or NKG2C T cell subset, CD4+ or CD8+ T cells, or bulk PBMC T cells (not recorded which). The receptor source for this set is a woman aged 18 to 75 in good health.

The chain has TRBV7-2 and TRBJ2-5; the D call from TCRdb, TRBD2, cannot be confirmed without DNA. This CDR3 is built from 14 residues. CDR1 is SGHTA and CDR2 is FQGNSA in the germline V gene. The CDR3 here is CASSLDGSSGTQYF.

The J gene is TRBJ2-3, the V gene TRBV11-2; lacking DNA, the TRBD1 call made by TCRdb goes unchecked. The CDR3 has 15 residues. Germline loops: CDR1 SGHAT, CDR2 FQNNGV. CDR3 region: CASSLDRGPTDTQYF.

The chain has TRBV5-1 and TRBJ2-3; without DNA, the TCRdb call of TRBD2 cannot be checked. In germline, CDR1 is SGHRS, CDR2 YFSETQ. The CDR3 spans 15 residues. CDR3 loop: CASSPSGGRADTQYF.

J is TRBJ1-3 and V is TRBV6-5; there is no DNA to check the TCRdb D call of TRBD1. Germline V gene lookup returns CDR1 MNHEY and CDR2 SVGAGI. The CDR3 contains 16 residues. CDR3 sequence: CASSYRGDSSGNTIYF.

The J gene is TRBJ2-1, the V gene TRBV7-2; lacking DNA, the TRBD2 call made by TCRdb goes unchecked. The germline V gene has CDR1 SGHTA and CDR2 FQGNSA. This CDR3 has 15 amino acids. The CDR3 sequence is CASSLVGLTRAEQFF. The full variable domain, in which reference TRBV7-2 and TRBJ2-1 provide the parts outside the CDR3, is GAGVSQSPSNKVTEKGKDVELRCDPISGHTALYWYRQSLGQGLEFLIYFQGNSAPDKSGLPSDRFSAERTGGSVSTLTIQRTQQEDSAVYLCASSLVGLTRAEQFFGPGTRLTVL.

V is TRBV4-3 and J is TRBJ2-1; the TRBD2 assignment by TCRdb is unverifiable without DNA. Per the germline V gene, CDR1 is LGHNA and CDR2 is YSLEER. This CDR3 comprises 13 residues. CDR3 protein: CASSQQREDEQFF.

This CDR3 is CASSGSFYGYTF. This chain connects TRBV7-3 to TRBJ1-2. CDR1 is SGHTA, CDR2 FQGTGA, per germline. The CDR3 is 12 amino acids.

This rearrangement joins TRBV5-5 to TRBJ1-2; with no DNA, the TCRdb D assignment of TRBD1 cannot be verified. The CDR3 loop spans 14 amino acids. Germline V lookup: CDR1 SGHKS, CDR2 YYEKEE (reference sequence). The CDR3 is CASNTGVQGGGYTF. The variable domain in full, completed from reference TRBV5-5 and TRBJ1-2, reads DAGVTQSPTHLIKTRGQQVTLRCSPISGHKSVSWYQQVLGQGPQFIFQYYEKEERGRGNFPDRFSARQFPNYSSELNVNALLLGDSALYLCASNTGVQGGGYTFGSGTRLTVV.

The chain combines TRBV21-1 with TRBJ2-1. TRBV21-1 has pseudogene status. The CDR3 extends over 18 amino acids. The CDR3 sequence is CASSNRKWRYSSYNEQFF.

This rearrangement joins TRBV12-3 or TRBV12-4 to TRBJ2-5. The CDR3 has 15 residues. The CDR3 region is CASSLRASGQETQYF.

The genes are TRBV12-3 or TRBV12-4 and TRBJ2-1; TCRdb calls TRBD1, which cannot be checked without DNA. The length of the CDR3 is 14 residues. The CDR3 is CASSYGARGNEQFF.

J is TRBJ2-5 and V is TRBV20-1; TCRdb picks TRBD2, but there is no DNA to check that call. The CDR3 is 13 amino acids. Germline CDR1 DFQATT, CDR2 SNEGSKA (reference sequence). The CDR3 protein is CSARSSGAGTQYF.

The chain carries TRBV15 and TRBJ1-5; TCRdb names TRBD1, which stays unverified in the absence of DNA. The germline V gene has CDR1 LNHNV and CDR2 YYDKDF (reference sequence). CDR3 length: 13 amino acids. CDR3 in amino acids: CATSSPYSQPQHF.

The chain links TRBV7-2 to TRBJ1-6; no DNA is available, so the TRBD1 call from TCRdb remains unchecked. Germline V lookup: CDR1 SGHTA, CDR2 FQGNSA. This CDR3 has 16 amino acids. CDR3 residues: CASSLGPGGTNSPLHF.

The chain recombines TRBV12-3 or TRBV12-4 with TRBJ2-1; TCRdb designates TRBD2, a call that cannot be tested without DNA. There are 14 residues in the CDR3. The CDR3 region is CASSFGGGVHEQFF.

The CDR3 loop is CAISSSGGAPGELFF. This chain uses TRBV10-3 with TRBJ2-2; the D call from TCRdb, TRBD2, cannot be confirmed without DNA. Germline-derived CDR1 and CDR2 are ENHRY and SYGVKD. This CDR3 is 15 amino acids long.

The V gene is TRBV28, the J gene TRBJ2-1; TCRdb designates TRBD1, a call that cannot be tested without DNA. CDR3 length equals 16 residues. CDR1 and CDR2 (germline): MDHEN, SYDVKM. The CDR3 reads CASSFSRTGYYNEQFF.

This chain joins TRBV28 and TRBJ2-2; TCRdb gives TRBD2 as the D gene, but with no DNA this cannot be confirmed. Germline CDR1 and CDR2: MDHEN and SYDVKM. The CDR3 runs 17 residues. The CDR3 sequence is CASSLLVVAGLTGELFF.

The chain recombines TRBV5-1 with TRBJ2-1; TCRdb's D call, TRBD1, is unchecked because there is no DNA. Germline V gene sequence: CDR1 SGHRS, CDR2 YFSETQ. CDR3 length: 16 amino acids. The CDR3 spells CASSASGTGSIDEQFF.

The chain is built from TRBV29-1 and TRBJ2-3; the TCRdb D gene call, TRBD1, has no DNA to confirm it. The germline V gene encodes CDR1 SQVTM and CDR2 ANQGSEA. This CDR3 has 14 residues. CDR3 sequence: CSVADRRGTDTQYF.